One sample yielded the 9 T cell receptor beta chains listed below, sequenced in a study of cytomegalovirus exposure and HLA in healthy donors. The PCR employed 60 Vbeta primers together with 13 Jbeta primers. Libraries were prepared by immunoSEQ multiplex PCR; TCRdb keeps only in-frame clonotypes and omits some of them. The repertoire consists of approximately 150,000 clones, with 78% occurring once and the leading ten covering approximately 13%. Sequenced sample: PBMCs. The receptors derive from a woman in her fifties or sixties in good health and CMV-seropositive.

This rearrangement joins TRBV29-1 to TRBJ1-2; no firm D call. The CDR3 totals 12 residues. Germline CDR1 SQVTM, CDR2 ANQGSEA. V lost 4 bases and J 0 bases, leaving 6 bases between the germline ends. The CDR3 DNA is TGCAGCGTTGGAAGCCCTAACTATGGCTACACCTTC. Residues: CSVGSPNYGYTF. Based on the CDR3 plus reference TRBV29-1 and TRBJ1-2, the full variable domain is SAVISQKPSRDICQRGTSLTIQCQVDSQVTMMFWYRQQPGQSLTLIATANQGSEATYESGFVIDKFPISRPNLTFSTLTVSNMSPEDSSIYLCSVGSPNYGYTFGSGTRLTVV.

This chain joins TRBV18 and TRBJ2-3, with D possibly matching TRBD2 (5 bases). Per germline, CDR1 KGHSH and CDR2 LQKENI. Deletions cut 2 bases from V and 2 bases from J, with 8 bases between. The CDR3 covers 14 residues. CDR3 residues: CASSPIGDTDTQYF. CDR3 DNA sequence: TGTGCCAGCTCACCAATCGGGGACACAGATACGCAGTATTTT.

The J gene is TRBJ2-5, the V gene TRBV7-8, with 7 bases lining up with TRBD1. CDR3 length equals 17 residues. Germline V lookup: CDR1 SGHVS, CDR2 FQNEAQ. J gave up 1 base and V 1 base, and 9 bases lay outside the gene matches. The CDR3 DNA reads as TGTGCCAGCAGCTTAGATAAGAGGGGACAGTCCCAAGAGACCCAGTACTTC. It yields the protein CASSLDKRGQSQETQYF.

This chain links TRBV19 with TRBJ1-3, with 7 bases aligning to TRBD1. The CDR3 is 17 amino acids. The V gene end was trimmed by 4 bases and the J gene end by 0 bases; junction bases not matched to a gene: 9. CDR1 and CDR2 (germline): LNHDA, SQIVND (reference sequence). The CDR3 region has the DNA TGTGCCAGTAGTACGCGACAGGGAGCCAGCTCTGGAAACACCATATATTTT. It specifies CASSTRQGASSGNTIYF.

This sequence joins TRBV9 and TRBJ2-1; D gene unclear. The CDR3 contains 10 residues. The ends were cut back, 7 bases at V and 6 bases at J, with 5 bases in the middle. Germline V gene lookup returns CDR1 SGDLS and CDR2 YYNGEE. CDR3 in amino acids: CASGVNEQFF. The CDR3 DNA reads TGTGCCAGCGGAGTCAATGAGCAGTTCTTC.

J is TRBJ1-3 and V is TRBV10-1; possibly TRBD1 for D (5 bases). V gave up 8 bases and J gave up 3 bases, with 11 bases separating them. The CDR3 loop spans 13 amino acids. CDR1 and CDR2 from the germline V gene are WNHNN and SYGVQD (reference sequence). The CDR3 is CASCRAIGNTIYF. The CDR3 DNA sequence: TGCGCCAGCTGCAGGGCAATTGGAAACACCATATATTTT.

The chain joins TRBV6-6 to TRBJ1-5; 8 bases map to TRBD1. After removal of 5 bases from V and 2 bases from J, the junction contained 5 bases not matched to a gene. Germline loops: CDR1 MNHNY, CDR2 SVGAGI (reference sequence). This CDR3 has 15 amino acids. CDR3 in amino acids: CASSRQGAGNQPQHF. CDR3 nucleotides: TGTGCCAGCAGTCGGCAGGGGGCGGGCAATCAGCCCCAGCATTTT.

The V call is TRBV5-1, the J call TRBJ1-2, with D unresolved. V lost 2 bases to trimming and J lost 2 bases, with 10 bases between them. Germline-derived CDR1 and CDR2 are SGHRS and YFSETQ. CDR3 length: 14 amino acids. The DNA for the CDR3 is TGCGCCAGCAGCTTTTCAGGCTTGAACTATGGCTACACCTTC. Translated, it gives CASSFSGLNYGYTF.

The J gene is TRBJ2-1, the V gene TRBV5-6; perhaps TRBD1 as D (5 bases). CDR1 is SGHDT and CDR2 is YYEEEE in the germline V gene. With 3 bases removed from V and 4 bases from J, the gap between germline ends came to 5 bases. The CDR3 length is 12 residues. Here the CDR3 reads CASSSGYNEQFF. In nucleotides, the CDR3 is TGTGCCAGCAGCTCAGGGTACAATGAGCAGTTCTTC.